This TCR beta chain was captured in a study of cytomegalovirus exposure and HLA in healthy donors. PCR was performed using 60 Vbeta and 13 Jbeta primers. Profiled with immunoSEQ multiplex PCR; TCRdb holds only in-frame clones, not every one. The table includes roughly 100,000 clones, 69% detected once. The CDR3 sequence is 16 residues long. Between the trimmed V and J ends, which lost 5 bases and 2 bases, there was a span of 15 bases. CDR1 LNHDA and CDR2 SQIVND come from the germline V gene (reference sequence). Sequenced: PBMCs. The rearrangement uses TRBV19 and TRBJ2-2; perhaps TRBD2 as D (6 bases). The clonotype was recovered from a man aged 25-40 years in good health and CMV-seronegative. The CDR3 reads CASSPFGGSNTGELFF. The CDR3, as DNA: TGTGCCAGTAGTCCGTTTGGAGGGAGCAACACCGGGGAGCTGTTTTTT.